A selection of T cell receptor beta chains follows, all from one sample in a study of T cells expressing NK-cell markers. TCRdb re-analyzed the 5' RACE reads; it lists each CDR3 protein once, without DNA. The sample totals about 460,000 distinct CDR3 sequences. Sample: blood T cells: a sorted CD56 or NKG2C T cell subset, CD4+ or CD8+ T cells, or bulk PBMC T cells (not recorded which). These receptors came from a woman between 50 and 59 years old in good health. CDR3s include the opening cysteine and the closing phenylalanine or tryptophan. Each record gives: J gene, V gene, CDR3 length, CDR3 protein.

>TRBJ2-5|TRBV4-1|16
CASSHNSGDWGETQYF
>TRBJ2-3|TRBV2|13
CASRRELVDTQYF
>TRBJ1-1|TRBV27|16
CASKRGEGITNTEAFF
>TRBJ2-3|TRBV23-1|15
CASSQSELDTDTQYF
>TRBJ2-3|TRBV5-6|17
CASVPQASGLSTDTQYF
>TRBJ2-4|TRBV12-3/TRBV12-4|15
CASSLFGSTWNIQYF
>TRBJ2-7|TRBV28|15
CASIDFTGKNYEQYF
>TRBJ1-4|TRBV9|13
CASSADLGEKLFF
>TRBJ2-3|TRBV20-1|13
CSALGGARDTQYF
>TRBJ1-2|TRBV11-2|16
CASSEITGSLDYGYTF
>TRBJ2-5|TRBV5-1|15
CASSLGSGGEETQYF
>TRBJ1-2|TRBV5-4|14
CASSFPAANYGYTF
>TRBJ2-1|TRBV15|15
CATSRQYDINNEQFF
>TRBJ2-2|TRBV7-6|14
CASSPSGAAGELFF
>TRBJ2-7|TRBV7-6|13
CASSLWGDQEQYF
>TRBJ2-2|TRBV28|13
CASPSTNTGELFF
>TRBJ2-1|TRBV6-2/TRBV6-3|14
CASKGGGGPYEQFF
>TRBJ2-3|TRBV14|14
CASSQGRTVATQYF
>TRBJ1-2|TRBV24-1|13
CATSGGRPYGYTF
>TRBJ2-2|TRBV5-1|14
CASSPGQGSGELFF
>TRBJ2-1|TRBV5-1|18
CASSSSQSRSSSYNEQFF
>TRBJ2-1|TRBV5-1|16
CASSLAVAGGGDEQFF
>TRBJ1-1|TRBV15|16
CATSGPEQHMNTEAFF
>TRBJ2-3|TRBV7-6|14
CASSLSEGTDTQYF
>TRBJ1-2|TRBV12-3/TRBV12-4|13
CASAGQGVYGYTF